This T cell receptor (beta chain) was retrieved from a study of T cells in women clearing cervical HPV infection. Study context: Case blood drawn at lesion detection; control blood after infection cleared.

Germline V gives CDR1 SGHKS, CDR2 YYEKEE (reference sequence). V was pared by 1 base and J by 0 bases, with 6 bases between. The CDR3 totals 14 residues. Turning to this clone: The CDR3 end falls 3 residues outside the read, so it is completed with the germline J gene.

Assay: immunoSEQ multiplex PCR; the TCRdb copy retains only in-frame clones and omits some. Its listing shows 15,000 to 20,000 clones. The chain joins TRBV5-5 to TRBJ2-3, with D unresolved. This receptor was taken from a woman between 18 and 70 years old with a cervical HPV16 infection that either progressed to CIN3+ or cleared (not recorded which). Sequenced material: blood buffy coat. CDR3 sequence reads: CASSLQFSTDTQYF. The CDR3 DNA, read in part, is TGTGCCAGCAGCTTGCAGTTTAGCACAGATACG.